This T cell receptor (beta chain) was sequenced in a study of blood T cells in healthy people across ages. This clonotype has a handful of counts. It was with a sample-barcoded 5' primer and a J-beta primer mix that a second PCR of roughly 6 to 12 cycles was run. TCRdb re-called the 5' RACE reads through MiXCR, storing one row per CDR3 protein. The repertoire includes 1,500,000 or so distinct CDR3 sequences, roughly 43% of them detected once, and just over 4% sits in the top ten. Germline lookup yields CDR1 SGHTA and CDR2 FQGNSA. The ends were cut back, 2 bases at V and 1 base at J, with 11 bases in the middle. The CDR3 length is 15 residues.

The material sequenced was blood. The receptor comes from a young woman in good health. This chain joins TRBV7-2 and TRBJ2-5; unclear D gene. In DNA, the CDR3 is TGTGCCAGCAGCTTATCAGGTATAAGCCAAGAGACCCAGTACTTC. This codes for CASSLSGISQETQYF. Full variable domain (outside the CDR3, taken from reference TRBV7-2 and TRBJ2-5): GAGVSQSPSNKVTEKGKDVELRCDPISGHTALYWYRQSLGQGLEFLIYFQGNSAPDKSGLPSDRFSAERTGGSVSTLTIQRTQQEDSAVYLCASSLSGISQETQYFGPGTRLLVL.